These 5 T cell receptor beta chains came from one sample sequenced in a study of CD4 and CD8 cells across lung adenocarcinoma regions. TCRdb re-called the PCR reads with MiXCR, one entry per CDR3 protein. The repertoire consists of 13,000 or so distinct CDR3 sequences, with under 75% occurring once and the leading ten covering about 37%. The sample was CD8+ T cells from the margin of a lung tumor. These receptors all stem from a female donor with lung adenocarcinoma. The CD4 and CD8 labels of this study may be unreliable.

This clonotype was found a few times. This sequence joins TRBV7-6 and TRBJ2-1, with TRBD1 matching over 12 bases. The CDR3 has 13 amino acids. Germline V gene sequence: CDR1 SGHVS, CDR2 FNYEAQ. J was trimmed by 12 bases and V by 4 bases; bases with no gene match: 4. CDR3 coding DNA: TGTGCCAGCAGCTCGGGACAGGGGGCTTTGCAGTTCTTC. Translated, it gives CASSSGQGALQFF.

J is TRBJ2-1 and V is TRBV15; D may be TRBD1 (5 bases). Gene TRBJ2-7 matches the end of the DNA better, so the J call may be wrong. There are 14 residues in the CDR3. Germline assignment: CDR1 LNHNV and CDR2 YYDKDF (reference sequence). The CDR3 sequence: CATSQQGYGYEQYF. The CDR3 DNA is TGTGCCACCAGCCAGCAGGGTTACGGCTACGAGCAGTACTTC.

This clonotype showed up many times. The chain joins TRBV6-1 to TRBJ2-5; no clear D. The end of the DNA fits TRBJ2-7 better, so the J call may be wrong. CDR1 and CDR2 (germline): MNHNS, SASEGT. The length of the CDR3 is 14 residues. The CDR3 bases are TGTGCCAGCAGTGAAGTTGGAGAAGTGGGCGAGCAGTACTTC. Protein product: CASSEVGEVGEQYF.

This clonotype was picked up many times. Possible read error: a much larger clone is one base away. The chain is built from TRBV6-1 and TRBJ2-1, with D possibly matching TRBD1 (6 bases). Trimming shortened V by 6 bases and J by 13 bases, and 19 bases separated the two germline ends. The CDR3 covers 13 residues. Germline CDR1 MNHNS, CDR2 SASEGT. The CDR3 region has the DNA TGTGCCAGCAGCCGCACAGGGTTTGAGGCCCAGTTCTTC. It codes for CASSRTGFEAQFF.

The chain combines TRBV7-2 with TRBJ2-5; tentatively, D is TRBD1 (6 bases). Trimming pared 6 bases from V and 0 bases from J, leaving 17 bases between. Germline CDR1 SGHTA, CDR2 FQGNSA. The CDR3 totals 16 residues. The DNA of the CDR3 is TGTGCCAGCAGGGCCTCTGGGGGCCGGGACCAAGAGACCCAGTACTTC. This codes for CASRASGGRDQETQYF.